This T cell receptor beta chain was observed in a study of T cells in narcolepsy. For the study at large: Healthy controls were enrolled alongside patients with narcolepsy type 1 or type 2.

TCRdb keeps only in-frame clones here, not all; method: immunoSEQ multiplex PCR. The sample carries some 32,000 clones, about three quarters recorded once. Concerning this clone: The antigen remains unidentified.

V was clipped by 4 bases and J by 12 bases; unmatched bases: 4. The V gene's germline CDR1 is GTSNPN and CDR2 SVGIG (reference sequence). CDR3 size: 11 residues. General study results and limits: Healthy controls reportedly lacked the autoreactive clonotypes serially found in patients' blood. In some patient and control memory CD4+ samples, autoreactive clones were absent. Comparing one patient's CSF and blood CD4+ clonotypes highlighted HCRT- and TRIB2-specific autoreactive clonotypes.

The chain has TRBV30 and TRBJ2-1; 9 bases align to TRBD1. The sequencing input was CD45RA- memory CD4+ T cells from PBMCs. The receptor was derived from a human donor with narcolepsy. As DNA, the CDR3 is TGTGCCTGGATGGGACAGGGTTGGCAGTTCTTC. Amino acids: CAWMGQGWQFF.